This section outlines one T cell receptor beta chain sequence together with its context. These data originate in a study of blood T cell repertoires in COVID-19. Per the original methods: Quantification of nucleated cells was approximated via reference gene primer amplification. The method was immunoSEQ multiplex PCR; TCRdb's version includes in-frame clones alone and lacks a portion of them. V, J and clone size were drawn from that table, and D and trimming were deduced from the DNA. The data hold 200,000 to 250,000 clones, with about four fifths observed a single time. The germline V and J ends were trimmed by 3 bases and 5 bases, with 13 bases remaining between them. The CDR3 spans 13 residues. From germline, CDR1 is SQVTM and CDR2 ANQGSEA.

The rearrangement links TRBV29-1 to TRBJ1-2; D might be TRBD1 (5 bases). The source material was peripheral blood. The origin of this receptor is a woman in her 40s with acute or convalescent COVID-19. The CDR3 sequence is CSVEEGRRYGYTF. The CDR3 DNA is TGCAGCGTTGAGGAGGGGCGGAGGTATGGCTACACCTTC.